Sequencing of this T cell receptor beta chain was carried out in a study of blood T cell repertoires in COVID-19. Study in general: There were acute and convalescent COVID-19 samples, and they came from the United States, Italy and Spain. From T cells, B-cell-depleted T cells, or PBMCs came the material, which was cDNA or gDNA.

As processed by the authors: Counts of nucleated cells, estimated from reference gene primer amplification, were obtained. The assay was immunoSEQ multiplex PCR, and TCRdb's table has in-frame clones only and misses some. That table furnishes V, J and clone size, whereas the DNA furnished D and trimming. The table lists about 100,000 clones, roughly 89% of them singletons, with 2% in the top ten. J gave up 5 bases and V 6 bases, and 8 bases lay outside the gene matches. CDR3 size: 14 residues. CDR1 is MNHEY, CDR2 SVGAGI, per germline. The sequence derives from a man in his 70s with active or convalescent COVID-19. What was sequenced was peripheral blood. V and J are TRBV6-5 and TRBJ1-1, with 8 nucleotides matching TRBD1. The chain's CDR3 is CASSQGAQGTEAFF. As DNA, the CDR3 is TGTGCCAGCAGCCAGGGGGCGCAGGGGACTGAAGCTTTCTTT.